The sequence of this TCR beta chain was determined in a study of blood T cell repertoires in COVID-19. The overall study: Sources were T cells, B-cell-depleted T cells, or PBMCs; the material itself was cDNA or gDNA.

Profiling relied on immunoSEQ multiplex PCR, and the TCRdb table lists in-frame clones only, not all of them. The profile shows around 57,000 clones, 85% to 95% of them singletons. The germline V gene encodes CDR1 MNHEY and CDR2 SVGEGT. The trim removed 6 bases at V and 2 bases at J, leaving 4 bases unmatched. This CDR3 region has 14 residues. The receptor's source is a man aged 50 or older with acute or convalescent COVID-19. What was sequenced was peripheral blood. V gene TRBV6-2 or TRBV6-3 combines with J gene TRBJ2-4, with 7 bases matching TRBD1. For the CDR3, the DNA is TGTGCCAGCAGCCCAGGGGGTTCCAAAAACATTCAGTACTTC. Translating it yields CASSPGGSKNIQYF.